The 28 T cell receptor beta chains given below trace back to one sample, sequenced in a study of cytomegalovirus exposure and HLA in healthy donors. Libraries were prepared by immunoSEQ multiplex PCR; TCRdb keeps only in-frame clonotypes and omits some of them. The table lists 250,000 to 350,000 clones, approximately 90% of them singletons. The sample comprised PBMCs. The receptors derive from a woman aged 18 to 35 in good health and CMV-seronegative.

The gene calls are TRBV4-1 and TRBJ2-7; D is possibly TRBD2 (6 bases). Trimming cost V 4 bases and J 6 bases, with 10 bases left between them. The CDR3 runs to 12 residues. Looked up from germline, CDR1 is MGHRA and CDR2 is YSYEKL. The chain's CDR3 is CASSRGGAEQYF. The CDR3 DNA is TGCGCCAGCAGCCGGGGCGGGGCCGAGCAGTACTTC.

The chain joins TRBV7-4 to TRBJ2-7; D is ambiguous. Between the trimmed V and J ends, which lost 8 bases and 6 bases, there was a span of 20 bases. The CDR3 is 14 amino acids. Looked up from germline, CDR1 is SGHVT and CDR2 is SQSDAQ. CDR3 sequence reads: CASRKQWVDCEQYF. CDR3 DNA sequence: TGTGCCAGCCGAAAACAGTGGGTGGATTGCGAGCAGTACTTC.

This clone occurred once. V usage is TRBV5-6 and J usage is TRBJ2-7; TRBD2 might be the D (6 bases). Germline V gene sequence: CDR1 SGHDT, CDR2 YYEEEE. V was trimmed by 1 base and J by 6 bases, leaving 11 bases between them. This CDR3 is 13 amino acids long. The chain's CDR3 is CASSLPVGGEQYF. CDR3 coding DNA: TGTGCCAGCAGCTTGCCTGTGGGGGGCGAGCAGTACTTC.

J is TRBJ2-1 and V is TRBV6-6; tentatively, D is TRBD2 (7 bases). Trimming cost V 6 bases and J 9 bases, with 12 bases left between them. This CDR3 spans 12 amino acids. CDR1 is MNHNY, CDR2 SVGAGI, per germline (reference sequence). CDR3 bases: TGTGCCAGCAGCTCCCGGGGGGCTGAGCAGTTCTTC. Residues: CASSSRGAEQFF.

The chain couples TRBV5-4 to TRBJ2-7, with no clear D. Trimming removed 1 base at V and 1 base at J, with 9 bases between. CDR3 length: 14 residues. Germline CDR1 reads SGHNT; CDR2 reads YYREEE (reference sequence). Here the CDR3 reads CASSLTSASYEQYF. CDR3 sequence (DNA): TGTGCCAGCAGCTTGACTTCCGCATCCTACGAGCAGTACTTC.

The chain combines TRBV6-5 with TRBJ1-4, with unresolved D. CDR1 and CDR2 from the germline V gene are MNHEY and SVGAGI. V was shortened by 4 bases and J by 10 bases, with 10 bases between the two germline ends. This CDR3 is built from 12 residues. Here the CDR3 DNA reads TGTGCCAGCAGTTCGTCGGAGCGAAAACTGTTTTTT. As protein: CASSSSERKLFF.

In the case of this clone: One end of the junction fails to match germline, which may point to a read error. The V gene is TRBV5-1, the J gene TRBJ2-7, with D possibly being TRBD1 (6 bases). CDR1 SGHRS and CDR2 YFSETQ come from the germline V gene. This CDR3 is 14 amino acids long. The CDR3 DNA reads TGCGCCAGCAGTTTTACAGGGTCCTCCAACGAGCAGTACTTC. Residues: CASSFTGSSNEQYF.

The CDR3 spells CASQGTRYNEQFF. CDR3 DNA sequence: TGTGCCTCCCAAGGGACTCGCTACAATGAGCAGTTCTTC. This chain connects TRBV6-5 to TRBJ2-1; tentative D call: TRBD2 (6 bases). CDR3 length: 13 amino acids. Germline V CDR1 and CDR2: MNHEY, SVGAGI. V was shortened by 11 bases and J by 3 bases, with 14 bases between the two germline ends.

The chain joins TRBV7-3 to TRBJ2-2, with a possible D match to TRBD2 (6 bases). The CDR3 consists of 15 residues. V lost 2 bases and J lost 2, with 9 bases in between. CDR1 is SGHTA and CDR2 is FQGTGA in the germline V gene. CDR3 amino acids: CASSLSRGNTGELFF. The CDR3, as DNA: TGTGCCAGCAGCTTATCGCGGGGAAACACCGGGGAGCTGTTTTTT.

V usage is TRBV19 and J usage is TRBJ1-2; 9 nucleotides line up with TRBD1. The CDR3 length is 15 residues. Losses at the gene ends were 4 bases for V and 5 bases for J; bases not matched to a gene: 8. Germline V gene sequence: CDR1 LNHDA, CDR2 SQIVND (reference sequence). CDR3 residues: CASSTRDRVQYGYTF. Here the CDR3 DNA reads TGTGCCAGTAGTACCCGGGACAGGGTTCAGTATGGCTACACCTTC.

The chain recombines TRBV28 with TRBJ2-7; D possibly corresponds to TRBD2 (6 bases). Looked up from germline, CDR1 is MDHEN and CDR2 is SYDVKM. Trimming left V 3 bases short and J 0 bases short, with 9 bases between. The CDR3 has 14 residues. The CDR3 DNA is TGTGCCAGCAGTTTTTACGGGAGCTCCTACGAGCAGTACTTC. Encoded protein: CASSFYGSSYEQYF.

V gene TRBV5-1 combines with J gene TRBJ2-7, with D maybe TRBD2 (6 bases). Trimming cost V 2 bases and J 0 bases, with 12 bases left between them. Germline V gives CDR1 SGHRS, CDR2 YFSETQ. The CDR3 consists of 15 residues. The CDR3 loop reads CASSLTGVISYEQYF. CDR3 nucleotide sequence: TGCGCCAGCAGCTTAACGGGAGTCATCTCCTACGAGCAGTACTTC.

V gene TRBV28 combines with J gene TRBJ2-1; TRBD2 agrees at 13 bases. J was trimmed by 7 bases and V by 2 bases; bases with no gene match: 2. CDR1 and CDR2 from the germline V gene are MDHEN and SYDVKM. The CDR3 runs 15 residues. CDR3 region: CASSLVTSGRNEQFF. CDR3 DNA sequence: TGTGCCAGCAGTTTAGTGACTAGCGGGAGGAATGAGCAGTTCTTC.

V gene TRBV7-9 combines with J gene TRBJ1-2, with a weak D call TRBD1 (6 bases). The length of the CDR3 is 14 residues. CDR1 and CDR2 (germline): SEHNR, FQNEAQ (reference sequence). Trimming removed 5 bases at V and 4 bases at J, with 14 bases between. The CDR3 sequence is CASSLQGHGYGYTF. The CDR3 coding sequence is TGTGCCAGCAGCCTACAGGGCCACGGCTATGGCTACACCTTC.

The chain couples TRBV5-1 to TRBJ1-1; D might be TRBD1 (6 bases). The CDR3 totals 14 residues. Germline V gene sequence: CDR1 SGHRS, CDR2 YFSETQ. V lost 2 bases to trimming and J lost 7 bases, with 15 bases between them. This CDR3 is CASSFIAGADEAFF. The CDR3 nucleotides are TGCGCCAGCAGCTTTATCGCAGGGGCAGATGAAGCTTTCTTT.

The chain combines TRBV4-2 with TRBJ2-1; a weak D match, TRBD2 (5 bases). The CDR3 has 15 amino acids. Germline loops: CDR1 LGHNA, CDR2 YNFKEQ. V lost 2 bases to trimming and J lost 10 bases, with 18 bases between them. CDR3 amino acids: CASSQTLASQGEQFF. The CDR3 nucleotides are TGTGCCAGCAGCCAAACCCTAGCCTCACAAGGGGAGCAGTTCTTC.

The chain couples TRBV28 to TRBJ1-1; D gene unclear. V was trimmed by 3 bases and J by 4 bases, leaving 6 bases between them. CDR1 is MDHEN and CDR2 is SYDVKM in the germline V gene. This CDR3 has 12 amino acids. The CDR3 region is CASSFRGTEAFF. For the CDR3, the DNA is TGTGCCAGCAGTTTCCGAGGCACTGAAGCTTTCTTT. The full variable domain, its missing parts supplied by reference TRBV28 and TRBJ1-1, is DVKVTQSSRYLVKRTGEKVFLECVQDMDHENMFWYRQDPGLGLRLIYFSYDVKMKEKGDIPEGYSVSREKKERFSLILESASTNQTSMYLCASSFRGTEAFFGQGTRLTVV.

The chain is built from TRBV28 and TRBJ1-1; D uncertain. Trimming took 8 bases from V and 1 from J, leaving 8 bases between them. Germline V gene lookup returns CDR1 MDHEN and CDR2 SYDVKM. The CDR3 covers 12 residues. This CDR3 is CASDTSNTEAFF. The CDR3 DNA reads as TGTGCCAGCGACACCTCGAACACTGAAGCTTTCTTT.

The genes are TRBV27 and TRBJ2-7, with TRBD2 matching 12 bases. The CDR3 runs to 16 residues. Trimming removed 4 bases from V and 7 bases from J; junction bases left unmatched: 11. CDR1 MNHEY and CDR2 SMNVEV come from the germline V gene (reference sequence). CDR3 DNA: TGTGCCAGCAGTTCTCCCTGGACTAGCGGGACGAGAGAGCAGTACTTC. Translation gives CASSSPWTSGTREQYF.

V gene TRBV7-2 combines with J gene TRBJ2-7; tentatively, D is TRBD2 (5 bases). The CDR3 extends over 16 amino acids. V was shortened by 7 bases and J by 0 bases, with 19 bases between the two germline ends. Looked up from germline, CDR1 is SGHTA and CDR2 is FQGNSA. The CDR3 DNA reads as TGTGCCAGCAATGTCGGGCCGGGAATCCTCTCCTACGAGCAGTACTTC. This gives the protein CASNVGPGILSYEQYF.

The chain recombines TRBV11-2 with TRBJ2-5; maybe TRBD1 (6 bases). Germline V lookup: CDR1 SGHAT, CDR2 FQNNGV. CDR3 size: 14 residues. The V and J ends lost 5 bases and 1 base respectively, with 11 bases between them. CDR3 bases: TGTGCCAGCAGCAGAACGACAGGCCAAGAGACCCAGTACTTC. Amino acid sequence: CASSRTTGQETQYF. Full variable domain (remainder filled in from reference TRBV11-2 and TRBJ2-5): EAGVAQSPRYKIIEKRQSVAFWCNPISGHATLYWYQQILGQGPKLLIQFQNNGVVDDSQLPKDRFSAERLKGVDSTLKIQPAKLEDSAVYLCASSRTTGQETQYFGPGTRLLVL.

In DNA form, the CDR3 reads TGTGCCAGCAGCTTAGATAGGGGGGGAGTAATCTACAATGAGCAGTTCTTC. The encoded protein is CASSLDRGGVIYNEQFF. The genes are TRBV7-9 and TRBJ2-1, with D possibly TRBD2 on 7 matching bases. V lost 1 base, J lost 3 bases, and 16 bases lay in between. CDR3 length: 17 amino acids. Germline lookup yields CDR1 SEHNR and CDR2 FQNEAQ (reference sequence).

The V gene is TRBV5-4, the J gene TRBJ1-2; TRBD1 matches 8 bases. Germline V gene sequence: CDR1 SGHNT, CDR2 YYREEE (reference sequence). This CDR3 spans 14 amino acids. The ends lost 4 bases at V and 8 bases at J; junction bases unmatched: 10. Written as DNA, the CDR3 is TGTGCCAGCAGCGCCGGACAGGGTAATGGAGGCTACACCTTC. Translating gives CASSAGQGNGGYTF.

V is TRBV7-6 and J is TRBJ1-3; TRBD1 is a possible D gene (5 bases). V lost 11 bases and J lost 2, with 19 bases in between. The CDR3 covers 15 residues. Looked up from germline, CDR1 is SGHVS and CDR2 is FNYEAQ. The DNA of the CDR3 is TGTGCCTGCGTCGGGCGGGGCATCACTGGAAACACCATATATTTT. Translating gives CACVGRGITGNTIYF.

This chain connects TRBV9 to TRBJ2-1, with D tentatively TRBD2 (11 bases). The CDR3 consists of 15 residues. The ends were cut back, 1 base at V and 12 bases at J, with 20 bases in the middle. Germline CDR1 reads SGDLS; CDR2 reads YYNGEE. This CDR3 reads CASSVLAGGDRGQFF. Here the CDR3 DNA reads TGTGCCAGCAGCGTATTAGCGGGAGGGGACAGGGGGCAGTTCTTC.

V usage is TRBV18 and J usage is TRBJ1-4; no firm D call. CDR3 length equals 13 residues. V gave up 3 bases and J gave up 6 bases, with 8 bases separating them. Per the germline V gene, CDR1 is KGHSH and CDR2 is LQKENI. The CDR3 nucleotides are TGTGCCAGCTCACCGAGGATGGATGAAAAACTGTTTTTT. It is translated as CASSPRMDEKLFF.

V gene TRBV7-9 combines with J gene TRBJ2-7, with D perhaps matching TRBD2 (5 bases). CDR1 is SEHNR, CDR2 FQNEAQ, per germline (reference sequence). V lost 3 bases to trimming and J lost 3 bases, with 12 bases between them. This CDR3 has 14 amino acids. CDR3 sequence: CASSLGEKRYEQYF. CDR3 in DNA: TGTGCCAGCAGCTTGGGAGAAAAGCGCTACGAGCAGTACTTC.

The chain joins TRBV9 to TRBJ2-7, with TRBD1 identical over 8 bases. This CDR3 is built from 14 residues. Trimming at V came to 3 bases and at J to 6 bases, leaving 8 bases not matched to a gene. Germline V CDR1 and CDR2: SGDLS, YYNGEE. CDR3 amino acids: CASSGGQGGTEQYF. The CDR3 DNA follows: TGTGCCAGCAGCGGCGGACAGGGTGGGACCGAGCAGTACTTC.